Each of the 31 T cell receptor beta chains below was sequenced from the same sample in a study of blood T cell repertoires in COVID-19. Libraries were prepared by immunoSEQ multiplex PCR; TCRdb keeps only in-frame clonotypes and omits some of them. Here the sample spans about 470,000 clones, about nine tenths being singletons. Material: PBMCs or T cells enriched from blood (not recorded which). The receptor source for this set is a woman aged 18-30 years who had recovered from COVID-19.

This clone has a handful of counts. This chain links TRBV4-1 with TRBJ2-7, with D tentatively TRBD2 (5 bases). The germline V gene has CDR1 MGHRA and CDR2 YSYEKL. This CDR3 has 14 residues. Trimming removed 1 base from V and 2 bases from J, with 9 bases in between. CDR3 in DNA: TGCGCCAGCAGCCAAGTTCCCGGGGCCTACGAGCAGTACTTC. Its protein is CASSQVPGAYEQYF.

V usage is TRBV19 and J usage is TRBJ1-1; D is possibly TRBD1 (6 bases). CDR1 and CDR2 from the germline V gene are LNHDA and SQIVND (reference sequence). V lost 7 bases and J lost 5, with 20 bases in between. The CDR3 covers 15 residues. CDR3 region: CASTFPGQLGTEAFF. The CDR3 region has the DNA TGTGCCAGTACCTTCCCCGGACAGCTGGGTACTGAAGCTTTCTTT.

The chain has TRBV12-3 or TRBV12-4 and TRBJ2-7, with D perhaps TRBD1 (6 bases). This CDR3 has 13 residues. V lost 6 bases and J 4 bases, leaving 13 bases between the germline ends. For the CDR3, the DNA is TGTGCCAGCAGGGTCACAGGGAAATACGAGCAGTACTTC. Protein product: CASRVTGKYEQYF.

The genes are TRBV29-1 and TRBJ2-1; TRBD2 matches 10 bases. Germline loops: CDR1 SQVTM, CDR2 ANQGSEA. This CDR3 is built from 16 residues. Trimming took 6 bases from V and 4 from J; bases not matched to a gene: 12. The CDR3: CSVDPRSGGKYNEQFF. The CDR3 DNA reads TGCAGCGTCGACCCCCGTAGCGGGGGGAAGTACAATGAGCAGTTCTTC.

J is TRBJ1-5 and V is TRBV30, with 7 positions matching TRBD1. The V gene end was trimmed by 2 bases and the J gene end by 6 bases; junction bases not matched to a gene: 10. CDR3 size: 15 residues. The germline gives CDR1 GTSNPN, CDR2 SVGIG (reference sequence). The CDR3 protein is CAWSPAGTVFQPQHF. As DNA, the CDR3 is TGTGCCTGGAGTCCTGCGGGGACAGTATTTCAGCCCCAGCATTTT.

The V gene is TRBV7-9, the J gene TRBJ2-5, with 11 bases fitting TRBD1. This CDR3 region has 17 residues. The germline V gene encodes CDR1 SEHNR and CDR2 FQNEAQ (reference sequence). V was pared by 1 base and J by 5 bases, with 9 bases of the junction left unmatched. The CDR3 DNA sequence: TGTGCCAGCAGCTTAGTTAGGGGGACAGGGGGGAACGAGACCCAGTACTTC. It translates to CASSLVRGTGGNETQYF.

This clone was recorded a few times. This chain links TRBV4-2 with TRBJ2-5; TRBD2 matches at 10 bases. There are 16 residues in the CDR3. Germline V gene sequence: CDR1 LGHNA, CDR2 YNFKEQ. Trimming cost V 5 bases and J 2 bases; bases outside gene matches: 8. The CDR3 nucleotides read TGTGCCAGCAGCGGAGGAGAGCGGGGGGGGCAAGAGACCCAGTACTTC. Translating gives CASSGGERGGQETQYF.

CDR3 residues: CASSLERQGAFF. CDR3 in DNA: TGTGCCAGCAGCTTAGAGCGACAAGGAGCTTTCTTT. The chain carries TRBV11-2 and TRBJ1-1; no definite D call. This CDR3 is built from 12 residues. CDR1 and CDR2 (germline): SGHAT, FQNNGV. Trimming took 0 bases from V and 10 from J, leaving 9 bases between them.

The CDR3 sequence is CATTGTEQYF. CDR3 bases: TGTGCCACCACAGGGACCGAGCAGTACTTC. V and J are TRBV28 and TRBJ2-7, with a weak D call TRBD1 (6 bases). The germline V gene has CDR1 MDHEN and CDR2 SYDVKM. The V end lost 10 bases, the J end lost 6 bases, and 10 bases lay between the germline ends. The CDR3 is made up of 10 amino acids.

The V and J genes are TRBV5-1 and TRBJ2-3, with D hard to call. With 3 bases removed from V and 4 bases from J, the gap between germline ends came to 6 bases. Germline values: CDR1 SGHRS, CDR2 YFSETQ. There are 12 residues in the CDR3. The CDR3 DNA is TGCGCCAGCAGCTCCCCCGCAGATACGCAGTATTTT. Its protein is CASSSPADTQYF.

The rearrangement joins TRBV30 to TRBJ1-1; no reliable D call. The CDR3 covers 13 residues. Germline CDR1 is GTSNPN and CDR2 is SVGIG (reference sequence). Trimming stripped 4 bases from V and 5 bases from J, with 14 bases between. This CDR3 reads CAWKDTPGTEAFF. In DNA form, the CDR3 reads TGTGCCTGGAAGGATACCCCGGGGACTGAAGCTTTCTTT.

This rearrangement joins TRBV6-5 to TRBJ1-3; D remains unclear. Germline V gene sequence: CDR1 MNHEY, CDR2 SVGAGI. V shed 0 bases and J shed 3 bases, with 9 bases lying between them. This CDR3 contains 15 residues. The DNA for the CDR3 is TGTGCCAGCAGTTACTCGATTGGAGGTGGAAACACCATATATTTT. This codes for CASSYSIGGGNTIYF.

The V and J genes are TRBV30 and TRBJ1-1, with D possibly being TRBD1 (6 bases). The CDR3 is 13 residues long. The germline gives CDR1 GTSNPN, CDR2 SVGIG (reference sequence). V lost 0 bases and J 3 bases, leaving 8 bases between the germline ends. For the CDR3, the DNA is TGTGCCTGGAGTGTAGGGGGATACACTGAAGCTTTCTTT. The encoded protein is CAWSVGGYTEAFF.

This chain uses TRBV19 with TRBJ1-2; tentatively, D is TRBD1 (5 bases). Germline loops: CDR1 LNHDA, CDR2 SQIVND (reference sequence). The V and J ends lost 5 bases and 10 bases respectively, with 11 bases between them. The CDR3 loop spans 11 amino acids. Written as DNA, the CDR3 is TGTGCCAGTAGTCCCGGGGACTACTACACCTTC. It translates to CASSPGDYYTF.

The chain couples TRBV11-2 to TRBJ2-7; TRBD1 matches 7 bases. V gave up 5 bases and J gave up 5 bases; unmatched junction bases: 9. The CDR3 spans 14 residues. Germline V CDR1 and CDR2: SGHAT, FQNNGV. The CDR3 sequence: CASSTPYRGNEQYF. CDR3 nucleotides: TGTGCCAGCAGCACCCCCTACAGGGGAAACGAGCAGTACTTC.

The sample holds a few counts of this clone. The chain joins TRBV6-4 to TRBJ2-7, with TRBD2 matching over 9 bases. This CDR3 comprises 16 residues. Germline V CDR1 and CDR2: MRHNA, SNTAGT. V lost 6 bases and J lost 4; bases outside the gene matches: 13. The CDR3 nucleotides read TGTGCCAGCAGGGACAAATTTAGCGGGGGAGTGTACGAGCAGTACTTC. Translating it yields CASRDKFSGGVYEQYF.

The CDR3 nucleotides read TGTGCCAGCAGTATTCGACGGGGGGCCTCGCTATCGGGTTCACCCCTCCACTTT. It yields the protein CASSIRRGASLSGSPLHF. This chain uses TRBV28 with TRBJ1-6; TRBD1 is a possible D gene (6 bases). Germline-derived CDR1 and CDR2 are MDHEN and SYDVKM. The CDR3 has 18 amino acids. V dropped 5 bases and J dropped 9 bases, with 26 bases sitting between them.

This clone was observed a single time. This chain links TRBV29-1 with TRBJ1-2; 7 bases are shared with TRBD1. CDR3 length: 14 residues. Germline trimming cut 4 bases from V and 5 bases from J; bases unmatched to any gene: 10. The germline CDR1 and CDR2 sequences are SQVTM and ANQGSEA. The CDR3 bases are TGCAGCGTTGTCCCGGGACAGTTTCCTTATGGCTACACCTTC. Translation gives CSVVPGQFPYGYTF.

This chain connects TRBV11-2 to TRBJ2-1; TRBD2 agrees at 8 bases. This CDR3 contains 15 residues. CDR1 SGHAT and CDR2 FQNNGV come from the germline V gene. Trimming cost V 3 bases and J 4 bases; bases outside gene matches: 5. CDR3 residues: CASSFSSGHYNEQFF. The CDR3 DNA follows: TGTGCCAGCAGCTTTTCTAGCGGGCATTACAATGAGCAGTTCTTC.

The rearrangement links TRBV7-2 to TRBJ2-2; D might be TRBD2 (6 bases). Looked up from germline, CDR1 is SGHTA and CDR2 is FQGNSA. V was clipped by 5 bases and J by 3 bases, with 13 bases between them. The CDR3 has 15 amino acids. The CDR3 DNA follows: TGTGCCAGCAGCCGGGCGGGGTCCGACACCGGGGAGCTGTTTTTT. Translation: CASSRAGSDTGELFF.

The J gene is TRBJ2-3, the V gene TRBV4-1, with 10 bases that match TRBD2. V lost 1 base and J lost 5; bases outside the gene matches: 6. Germline CDR1 MGHRA, CDR2 YSYEKL. The CDR3 length is 16 residues. Written as DNA, the CDR3 is TGCGCCAGCAGCCAAGGCAGCGGGGGGGGGCGAGATACGCAGTATTTT. Amino acids: CASSQGSGGGRDTQYF.

The chain carries TRBV6-1 and TRBJ1-3; tentative D call: TRBD1 (6 bases). This CDR3 region has 11 residues. Germline CDR1 is MNHNS and CDR2 is SASEGT. V lost 0 bases to trimming and J lost 16 bases, with 10 bases between them. The CDR3 region has the DNA TGTGCCAGCAGTGAAGCGATGACAGGTTATTTT. Its protein is CASSEAMTGYF.

This sequence joins TRBV15 and TRBJ2-5; TRBD2 might be the D (6 bases). The V end lost 3 bases, the J end lost 3 bases, and 14 bases lay between the germline ends. Germline assignment: CDR1 LNHNV and CDR2 YYDKDF (reference sequence). The CDR3 loop spans 15 amino acids. The CDR3 DNA sequence: TGTGCCACCAGCAGGGAGGGAGAAGGTGAAGAGACCCAGTACTTC. Its protein product is CATSREGEGEETQYF.

The chain links TRBV10-1 to TRBJ2-7; 7 bases map to TRBD1. Unmatched junction bases numbered 10, after V lost 6 bases and J lost 2 bases. This CDR3 is built from 15 residues. Germline V CDR1 and CDR2: WNHNN, SYGVQD (reference sequence). The CDR3: CASRKSRDSTYEQYF. CDR3 bases: TGCGCCAGCAGAAAGTCTCGGGACAGCACCTACGAGCAGTACTTC.

V gene TRBV5-4 combines with J gene TRBJ1-6; possibly TRBD1 for D (6 bases). V was trimmed by 0 bases and J by 6 bases, leaving 10 bases between them. This CDR3 contains 15 residues. CDR1 SGHNT and CDR2 YYREEE come from the germline V gene (reference sequence). The CDR3 DNA reads as TGTGCCAGCAGCTTGGCCGGGGGGCCTAATTCACCCCTCCACTTT. This translates into CASSLAGGPNSPLHF. Using reference TRBV5-4 and TRBJ1-6 for the parts outside the CDR3, the full variable domain is ETGVTQSPTHLIKTRGQQVTLRCSSQSGHNTVSWYQQALGQGPQFIFQYYREEENGRGNFPPRFSGLQFPNYSSELNVNALELDDSALYLCASSLAGGPNSPLHFGNGTRLTVT.

This clone occurred once. The chain uses TRBV29-1 and TRBJ1-1, with D possibly being TRBD1 (6 bases). The germline V gene encodes CDR1 SQVTM and CDR2 ANQGSEA. The CDR3 contains 14 residues. The ends were cut back, 4 bases at V and 0 bases at J, with 12 bases in the middle. The CDR3 DNA reads TGCAGCGTTGCTGTTGACAGGATGAACACTGAAGCTTTCTTT. It codes for CSVAVDRMNTEAFF.

This chain joins TRBV4-1 and TRBJ2-1; 7 bases match TRBD2. The V segment lost 4 bases and the J segment 7 bases; nucleotides outside the gene matches: 10. This CDR3 contains 15 residues. Germline V gives CDR1 MGHRA, CDR2 YSYEKL. The CDR3 nucleotides are TGCGCCAGCAGCCGGCCCCAAAGCGGGGAGAATGAGCAGTTCTTC. It specifies CASSRPQSGENEQFF.

The chain uses TRBV27 and TRBJ1-2, with D unclear. The CDR3 contains 14 residues. CDR1 is MNHEY, CDR2 SMNVEV, per germline (reference sequence). V lost 8 bases, J lost 6 bases, and 19 bases lay in between. This chain's CDR3 is CASRNMEDTNGYTF. CDR3 bases: TGTGCCAGCCGAAATATGGAGGATACGAATGGCTACACCTTC.

The J gene is TRBJ1-2, the V gene TRBV28, with D uncertain. V was pared by 5 bases and J by 7 bases, with 14 bases between. Germline V lookup: CDR1 MDHEN, CDR2 SYDVKM. This CDR3 has 13 amino acids. This chain's CDR3 is CASSPPREVGYTF. The CDR3 DNA sequence: TGTGCCAGCAGTCCCCCCCGGGAGGTTGGCTACACCTTC.

This clone occurred once. This chain uses TRBV6-4 with TRBJ2-1; no clear D. Trimming took off 4 bases at V and 4 bases at J, with 11 bases between the two ends. Germline CDR1 and CDR2: MRHNA and SNTAGT. The length of the CDR3 is 14 residues. The CDR3 sequence is CASSVNAGYNEQFF. DNA of the CDR3: TGTGCCAGCAGTGTAAATGCCGGGTACAATGAGCAGTTCTTC.

CDR3: CASTLEAVGLSNQPQHF. The CDR3 coding sequence is TGTGCCAGCACCCTGGAGGCCGTCGGGCTGAGCAATCAGCCCCAGCATTTT. The rearrangement uses TRBV28 and TRBJ1-5; D gene ambiguous. V shed 7 bases and J shed 1 base, with 20 bases lying between them. Germline values: CDR1 MDHEN, CDR2 SYDVKM. This CDR3 comprises 17 residues.